This T cell receptor (beta chain) was identified during a study of shared clonotypes between healthy human individuals. Libraries were prepared by immunoSEQ multiplex PCR; TCRdb keeps only in-frame clonotypes and omits some of them. The table includes about 730,000 clones, around 77% detected once. Notes on the study in general: Clonotypes shared by all four sorted-subset donors had higher generation probabilities than non-shared clonotypes.

A word on this clone: Its antigen is not known.

The origin of this receptor is a young woman in good health. The sequenced sample consisted of memory CD4+ T cells sorted from blood. Subset described: CD45RA-negative fraction.

CDR3 DNA sequence: TGTGCCAGCAACATTTTTAGCGGGAGGGACACCGGGGAGCTGTTTTTT. Translated: CASNIFSGRDTGELFF. This rearrangement joins TRBV5-6 to TRBJ2-2; 11 nucleotides line up with TRBD2. CDR3 length equals 16 residues. Germline values: CDR1 SGHDT, CDR2 YYEEEE. The J segment lost 3 bases and the V segment lost 6 bases, leaving 7 bases of the junction unmatched.